This T cell receptor (beta chain) was captured by sequencing in a study of T cell repertoires in cytomegalovirus infection. Looking at the study overall: Signatures in public TCR beta sequences pointed to both CMV infection and matching HLA type.

The sample holds a few counts of this clonotype. Its antigen is undetermined. The V and J ends lost 3 bases and 0 bases respectively, with 9 bases between them. Looked up from germline, CDR1 is SQVTM and CDR2 is ANQGSEA. The CDR3 is 14 amino acids. Using its own MiXCR run on the reads, TCRdb lists one record per CDR3 protein. This table has roughly 630,000 distinct CDR3 sequences, roughly 24% appearing once. Whole-study findings and limits: The study found HLA-C-restricted CMV-specific TCR beta clonotypes dominating the ex vivo response. Pooled public TCR beta family frequency picked out CMV carriers with the relevant HLA.

The specimen sequenced was CD8+ T cells from PBMCs. The chain couples TRBV29-1 to TRBJ1-3; D gene uncertain. This clonotype originated in a human donor in good health (CMV status not recorded). Some clones in this sample may be carry-over from other donors' samples. The CDR3 reads CSVDAPDSGNTIYF. Here the CDR3 DNA reads TGCAGCGTTGACGCTCCCGACTCTGGAAACACCATATATTTT.